The 22 T cell receptor beta chains given below trace back to one sample, sequenced in a study of CD8 T cells in ankylosing spondylitis. Study-wide points: A motif in TCR beta, a set of roughly 8 highly homologous variants, appeared characteristic of ankylosing spondylitis blood.

Their antigens remain unidentified. TCRdb processed the 5' RACE reads anew with MiXCR; each CDR3 protein has one entry. The table has 700,000 or so distinct CDR3 sequences, 15% to 20% seen once; the top ten hold roughly a fifth. The sequencing input was blood, either unsorted or a sorted T cell fraction (not recorded which). The receptors here all came from a male donor with ankylosing spondylitis.

The sample holds a few counts of this clonotype. In nucleotides, the CDR3 is TGTGCCAGCAGTGGAACACAGACGAACTACAATGAGCAGTTCTTC. Translation gives CASSGTQTNYNEQFF. The chain couples TRBV2 to TRBJ2-1; D gene unclear. The CDR3 is 15 residues long. Germline V lookup: CDR1 SNHLY, CDR2 FYNNEI. The V end was cut by 4 bases, the J end by 3 bases, with 13 bases between.

This clonotype was picked up a small number of times. The chain recombines TRBV12-3 or TRBV12-4 with TRBJ2-1; 8 bases align to TRBD2. CDR3 length equals 16 residues. V lost 6 bases, J lost 7 bases, and 14 bases stayed unmatched. The CDR3 is CASRRSIAGSGNEQFF. The CDR3 bases are TGTGCCAGCAGACGGTCAATAGCGGGATCGGGGAATGAGCAGTTCTTC.

This clonotype was found many times. This chain uses TRBV29-1 with TRBJ2-3, with 8 bases lining up with TRBD1. With V trimmed by 7 bases and J by 4 bases, 7 bases remained unmatched. The germline gives CDR1 SQVTM, CDR2 ANQGSEA. CDR3 length: 13 amino acids. CDR3 DNA: TGCAGCGGCGCCGGACAGGGCGCAGATACGCAGTATTTT. Amino acids: CSGAGQGADTQYF.

The V call is TRBV27, the J call TRBJ2-6, with no clear D. CDR1 is MNHEY and CDR2 is SMNVEV in the germline V gene (reference sequence). CDR3 size: 14 residues. V lost 9 bases and J lost 0, with 9 bases in between. CDR3 amino acids: CASRRNSGANVLTF. CDR3 sequence (DNA): TGTGCCAGTAGGCGTAACTCTGGGGCCAACGTCCTGACTTTC.

The gene calls are TRBV7-2 and TRBJ2-5, with D perhaps TRBD1 or TRBD2 (5 bases each). The CDR3 runs 13 residues. V lost 1 base and J 5 bases, leaving 8 bases between the germline ends. Germline V lookup: CDR1 SGHTA, CDR2 FQGNSA. The CDR3 sequence: CASSLVRDETQYF. CDR3 nucleotide sequence: TGTGCCAGCAGCTTAGTCAGGGACGAGACCCAGTACTTC.

This clonotype was counted many times. The CDR3 sequence is CSVVWNTGELFF. CDR3 sequence (DNA): TGCAGCGTTGTTTGGAACACCGGGGAGCTGTTTTTT. The rearrangement uses TRBV29-1 and TRBJ2-2; no firm D call. V lost 4 bases and J 1 base, leaving 4 bases between the germline ends. Germline values: CDR1 SQVTM, CDR2 ANQGSEA. The CDR3 is made up of 12 amino acids.

The chain employs TRBV10-3 and TRBJ2-5, with 12 bases lining up with TRBD2. This CDR3 has 15 amino acids. J was trimmed by 4 bases and V by 6 bases; bases with no gene match: 6. The V gene's germline CDR1 is ENHRY and CDR2 SYGVKD. DNA of the CDR3: TGTGCCATCAGAGGGGGACTAGCGGGCGGAGAGACCCAGTACTTC. Protein sequence: CAIRGGLAGGETQYF.

V and J are TRBV7-2 and TRBJ2-5; D perhaps matches TRBD1 (6 bases). The CDR3 extends over 16 amino acids. The ends were cut back, 1 base at V and 5 bases at J, with 17 bases in the middle. In germline, CDR1 is SGHTA, CDR2 FQGNSA. In DNA form, the CDR3 reads TGTGCCAGCAGCTTAGGATTCTATGGGGGCGAGGAGACCCAGTACTTC. Encoded protein: CASSLGFYGGEETQYF.

This clonotype occurred many times. The rearrangement joins TRBV6-5 to TRBJ1-1, with TRBD1 as a possible D gene (5 bases). V lost 4 bases, J lost 1 base, and 10 bases lay in between. The CDR3 is 14 amino acids. Germline CDR1 reads MNHEY; CDR2 reads SVGAGI. In nucleotides, the CDR3 is TGTGCCAGCAGTTTCGGGACGGCGAACACTGAAGCTTTCTTT. Protein product: CASSFGTANTEAFF.

This clonotype has more than one count but fewer than ten. The genes are TRBV27 and TRBJ2-1; 7 bases are shared with TRBD2. Germline V CDR1 and CDR2: MNHEY, SMNVEV (reference sequence). The junction had 10 bases not matched to a gene; V was cut back by 5 bases and J by 9 bases. The CDR3 runs to 14 residues. The CDR3, as DNA: TGTGCCAGCAGTATCGGACTAGACCTTAGTGAGCAGTTCTTC. Translation: CASSIGLDLSEQFF.

This CDR3 is CASSFRIAASYEQYF. The CDR3 DNA follows: TGTGCCAGCAGTTTTCGGATAGCGGCCTCCTACGAGCAGTACTTC. The chain joins TRBV28 to TRBJ2-7; D might be TRBD2 (6 bases). This CDR3 is built from 15 residues. Germline CDR1 is MDHEN and CDR2 is SYDVKM. V gave up 3 bases and J gave up 0 bases, with 12 bases separating them.

This clonotype appeared many times. The rearrangement joins TRBV27 to TRBJ2-5, with D perhaps matching TRBD1 or TRBD2 (5 bases each). The germline V gene has CDR1 MNHEY and CDR2 SMNVEV (reference sequence). The CDR3 spans 15 residues. V lost 3 bases and J 1 base, leaving 12 bases between the germline ends. Written as DNA, the CDR3 is TGTGCCAGCAGTTTGGCCGGGGCAGTCCAAGAGACCCAGTACTTC. This sequence encodes CASSLAGAVQETQYF.

The CDR3: CASSLAGTGEYEQYF. The CDR3 DNA sequence: TGCGCCAGCAGCTTGGCGGGGACAGGGGAATACGAGCAGTACTTC. This rearrangement joins TRBV5-1 to TRBJ2-7; 10 bases agree with TRBD1. Trimming at V came to 0 bases and at J to 4 bases, leaving 4 bases not matched to a gene. The CDR3 is made up of 15 amino acids. Per the germline V gene, CDR1 is SGHRS and CDR2 is YFSETQ.

Here the CDR3 DNA reads TGTGCCAGCAGCCCGAATATCAAGGAGGCCTACAATGAGCAGTTCTTC. It yields the protein CASSPNIKEAYNEQFF. This sequence joins TRBV7-9 and TRBJ2-1, with D possibly matching TRBD2 (5 bases). Germline assignment: CDR1 SEHNR and CDR2 FQNEAQ (reference sequence). CDR3 size: 16 residues. Trimming removed 5 bases from V and 2 bases from J, with 16 bases in between. Complete variable domain (other parts from reference TRBV7-9 and TRBJ2-1): DTGVSQNPRHKITKRGQNVTFRCDPISEHNRLYWYRQTLGQGPEFLTYFQNEAQLEKSRLLSDRFSAERPKGSFSTLEIQRTEQGDSAMYLCASSPNIKEAYNEQFFGPGTRLTVL.

The V call is TRBV29-1, the J call TRBJ2-5; TRBD2 might be the D (6 bases). CDR3 length: 10 residues. CDR1 is SQVTM, CDR2 ANQGSEA, per germline. V was pared by 8 bases and J by 5 bases, with 9 bases between. CDR3: CSTGEETQYF. CDR3 nucleotide sequence: TGCAGCACGGGGGAGGAGACCCAGTACTTC. Variable domain in full (rest from reference TRBV29-1 and TRBJ2-5): SAVISQKPSRDICQRGTSLTIQCQVDSQVTMMFWYRQQPGQSLTLIATANQGSEATYESGFVIDKFPISRPNLTFSTLTVSNMSPEDSSIYLCSTGEETQYFGPGTRLLVL.

The chain combines TRBV7-9 with TRBJ1-1; tentatively, D is TRBD1 (5 bases). Per the germline V gene, CDR1 is SEHNR and CDR2 is FQNEAQ (reference sequence). CDR3 length: 12 residues. Trimming shortened V by 1 base and J by 7 bases, and 7 bases separated the two germline ends. CDR3 residues: CASSLEGNEAFF. The CDR3 DNA sequence: TGTGCCAGCAGCTTAGAGGGGAATGAAGCTTTCTTT.

V and J are TRBV5-1 and TRBJ1-1, with D possibly being TRBD1 (5 bases). The CDR3 is 11 residues long. The germline gives CDR1 SGHRS, CDR2 YFSETQ. The V and J ends lost 4 bases and 5 bases respectively, with 6 bases between them. CDR3 amino acids: CASSGGTEAFF. The CDR3 DNA sequence: TGCGCCAGCAGCGGGGGGACTGAAGCTTTCTTT.

This chain connects TRBV6-5 to TRBJ2-1; D gene ambiguous. From germline, CDR1 is MNHEY and CDR2 SVGAGI. V dropped 0 bases and J dropped 5 bases, with 11 bases sitting between them. The CDR3 runs to 15 residues. In DNA, the CDR3 is TGTGCCAGCAGTTACTCGGCAGCTACAAACAATGAGCAGTTCTTC. It specifies CASSYSAATNNEQFF.

The chain recombines TRBV27 with TRBJ1-6, with 7 bases that match TRBD1. V shed 2 bases, J shed 2 bases, and the junction held 6 bases outside the gene matches. Germline-derived CDR1 and CDR2 are MNHEY and SMNVEV (reference sequence). This CDR3 comprises 17 residues. Here the CDR3 DNA reads TGTGCCAGCAGTTTACCTCCGACAGGGACCTATAATTCACCCCTCCACTTT. This gives the protein CASSLPPTGTYNSPLHF.

The genes are TRBV12-3 or TRBV12-4 and TRBJ1-5; TRBD1 is a possible D gene (5 bases). The V and J ends lost 4 bases and 0 bases respectively, with 16 bases between them. The CDR3 totals 17 residues. CDR3 amino acids: CASSSTRGDYSNQPQHF. The CDR3 DNA is TGTGCCAGCAGTTCAACCCGGGGGGATTATAGCAATCAGCCCCAGCATTTT.

The gene calls are TRBV4-2 and TRBJ1-4; 9 bases map to TRBD1. The CDR3 sequence is 15 residues long. Germline values: CDR1 LGHNA, CDR2 YNFKEQ. Trimming cost V 4 bases and J 7 bases; bases outside gene matches: 7. The CDR3 DNA follows: TGTGCCAGCAGCCTCCGACAGGGGGAGAGTGAAAAACTGTTTTTT. Residues: CASSLRQGESEKLFF.

A few counts support this clonotype. The CDR3 is CASSLVSPGGNEQFF. CDR3 coding DNA: TGCGCCAGCAGCTTGGTTTCCCCAGGGGGCAATGAGCAGTTCTTC. The chain employs TRBV5-1 and TRBJ2-1, with TRBD1 identical over 7 bases. V was clipped by 0 bases and J by 6 bases; unmatched bases: 6. This CDR3 contains 15 residues. The V gene's germline CDR1 is SGHRS and CDR2 YFSETQ. The full variable domain, its missing parts supplied by reference TRBV5-1 and TRBJ2-1, is KAGVTQTPRYLIKTRGQQVTLSCSPISGHRSVSWYQQTPGQGLQFLFEYFSETQRNKGNFPGRFSGRQFSNSRSEMNVSTLELGDSALYLCASSLVSPGGNEQFFGPGTRLTVL.